These 12 T cell receptor beta chains came from one sample sequenced in a study of cytomegalovirus exposure and HLA in healthy donors. 13 Jbeta primers and 60 Vbeta primers were used for the PCR. TCRdb's table, derived via immunoSEQ multiplex PCR, lists solely in-frame clones and lacks some. The sample includes some 190,000 clones, more than 60% of them seen just once. The sequencing sample was made of PBMCs. The receptors shown here come from a woman in her thirties in good health and CMV-seropositive.

The gene calls are TRBV19 and TRBJ1-1; 7 positions agree with TRBD1. The V gene end was trimmed by 4 bases and the J gene end by 5 bases; junction bases not matched to a gene: 10. Germline CDR1 reads LNHDA; CDR2 reads SQIVND (reference sequence). The CDR3 loop spans 15 amino acids. Here the CDR3 reads CASSKGGRGFTEAFF. In nucleotides, the CDR3 is TGTGCCAGTAGTAAGGGGGGCAGGGGGTTTACTGAAGCTTTCTTT.

V usage is TRBV19 and J usage is TRBJ1-5; 8 bases align to TRBD1. CDR1 is LNHDA and CDR2 is SQIVND in the germline V gene (reference sequence). The V gene end was trimmed by 5 bases and the J gene end by 3 bases; junction bases not matched to a gene: 3. There are 14 residues in the CDR3. The DNA for the CDR3 is TGTGCCAGTAGTCTGGACAGGGACAATCAGCCCCAGCATTTT. Residues: CASSLDRDNQPQHF.

This chain joins TRBV15 and TRBJ1-4; 7 positions agree with TRBD1. CDR1 and CDR2 (germline): LNHNV, YYDKDF (reference sequence). V lost 0 bases, J lost 5 bases, and 6 bases stayed unmatched. This CDR3 comprises 16 residues. CDR3 in DNA: TGTGCCACCAGCAGAGATAAGGGACAGCTGAATGAAAAACTGTTTTTT. It specifies CATSRDKGQLNEKLFF.

The gene calls are TRBV6-6 and TRBJ2-3, with TRBD2 matching 13 bases. Trimming removed 7 bases from V and 10 bases from J; junction bases left unmatched: 11. Looked up from germline, CDR1 is MNHNY and CDR2 is SVGAGI (reference sequence). This CDR3 has 15 residues. CDR3 amino acids: CASIRTSGGLLAQYF. DNA for the CDR3: TGTGCCAGCATTCGGACTAGCGGGGGCCTTCTGGCGCAGTATTTT.

This sequence joins TRBV5-1 and TRBJ1-1; 9 bases agree with TRBD1. The CDR3 runs to 13 residues. Trimming removed 5 bases from V and 3 bases from J; junction bases left unmatched: 2. Germline CDR1 is SGHRS and CDR2 is YFSETQ. The CDR3 coding sequence is TGCGCCAGCAGGGACAGGGGTGACACTGAAGCTTTCTTT. The encoded protein is CASRDRGDTEAFF.

This chain links TRBV27 with TRBJ2-7; 9 positions match TRBD1. The CDR3 spans 12 residues. J lost 7 bases, V lost 8 bases, and 6 bases had no gene match. Per the germline V gene, CDR1 is MNHEY and CDR2 is SMNVEV (reference sequence). CDR3 nucleotide sequence: TGTGCCAGCGGACAGGGGCGTGGAGAGCAGTACTTC. Its translation: CASGQGRGEQYF.

This clone came up a few times. This chain joins TRBV6-1 and TRBJ2-1, with 9 bases that match TRBD2. This CDR3 is 15 amino acids long. The junction had 15 bases not matched to a gene; V was cut back by 8 bases and J by 10 bases. CDR1 is MNHNS and CDR2 is SASEGT in the germline V gene. CDR3 DNA: TGTGCCAGCCTGGTAATGAGCGGGGGGTCTTCAGAGCAGTTCTTC. Protein: CASLVMSGGSSEQFF.

The chain is built from TRBV7-2 and TRBJ1-4, with D perhaps matching TRBD1 (6 bases). CDR1 is SGHTA, CDR2 FQGNSA, per germline. The CDR3 covers 14 residues. Trimming took off 6 bases at V and 8 bases at J, with 16 bases between the two ends. The CDR3 region is CASRQGGHNEKLFF. CDR3 nucleotide sequence: TGTGCCAGCAGGCAAGGGGGTCATAACGAAAAACTGTTTTTT.

DNA for the CDR3: TGTGCCAGCAGTTTGGTACAGGTGAACACTGAAGCTTTCTTT. It is translated as CASSLVQVNTEAFF. The chain joins TRBV28 to TRBJ1-1; the D gene is possibly TRBD1 (5 bases). Germline CDR1 MDHEN, CDR2 SYDVKM. Trimming removed 3 bases at V and 0 bases at J, with 8 bases between. This CDR3 spans 14 amino acids.

The J gene is TRBJ2-3, the V gene TRBV4-3; weak D call: TRBD2 (5 bases). V lost 2 bases and J lost 0, with 12 bases in between. Looked up from germline, CDR1 is LGHNA and CDR2 is YSLEER. The CDR3 runs 16 residues. The CDR3, as DNA: TGCGCCAGCAGCCAATCCTCGGGCGGGAGCACAGATACGCAGTATTTT. Its translation is CASSQSSGGSTDTQYF.

The chain has TRBV7-2 and TRBJ2-5; TRBD2 matches at 8 bases. The CDR3 contains 16 residues. After removal of 2 bases from V and 4 bases from J, the junction contained 9 bases not matched to a gene. Germline CDR1 reads SGHTA; CDR2 reads FQGNSA. The CDR3 DNA sequence: TGTGCCAGCAGCTTAAATCCCTCGGGGACTAGAGAGACCCAGTACTTC. Protein product: CASSLNPSGTRETQYF.

This chain connects TRBV15 to TRBJ1-5; D is unresolved. V was trimmed by 4 bases and J by 0 bases, leaving 10 bases between them. This CDR3 contains 15 residues. The germline CDR1 and CDR2 sequences are LNHNV and YYDKDF (reference sequence). CDR3 residues: CATSTWAGSNQPQHF. The CDR3 region has the DNA TGTGCCACCAGCACATGGGCGGGTAGCAATCAGCCCCAGCATTTT.